Described below is a single TCR beta chain sequence and its context. Its antigen has not been determined. No base quality information exists; no much larger clone differs at one position. The trim is 3 bases for V and 4 bases for J, with a gap of 9 bases between the germline ends. CDR1 and CDR2 are drawn from the germline V gene (reference sequence): LGHDT, YNNKEL. The CDR3 contains 14 residues, cysteine and phenylalanine counted. CDR3 DNA only is kept here, 42 bases in frame from base 1. TCRbeta CDR3 regions were amplified from genomic DNA by means of the immunoSEQ Assay, a bias-controlled multiplex PCR. The original methods were these. The number of nucleated cells in each sample was estimated by amplification of reference gene primers within the assay. To quantify the absolute abundance of each unique TCRbeta CDR3 rearrangement, sequence reads were collapsed and filtered. For each sample, productive Simpson clonality was calculated as the square root of Simpson's diversity index across productive rearrangements. TCRdb took this table from immuneACCESS and kept in-frame rearrangements with V and J called. Such tables lack part of the clones; where checked against another copy, unresolved V genes explain under half of the gap, and the rest is unexplained. D and trimming come from the DNA, and the V and J calls and clone size come from that table. This sample holds some 320,000 clones; more than 75% were observed only once. Around 8% of the sample is held by the ten biggest clonotypes.

The data are from a study of blood T cell repertoires in COVID-19 (dated by TCRdb to about 2020). About the investigation overall: Samples from collaborators originated in the United States, Italy and Spain and spanned both the acute and convalescent phases of COVID-19. HLA class I and class II types, where available, came from metadata supplied by the sample provider rather than from assay-based typing. The sample metadata nearly always contained a de-identified subject ID, COVID-19 status, age in years and sex. Samples came from the ongoing ImmuneRACE study (first 160 participants) plus 1,254 subjects from 6 global collaborators. A freely available public database, intended as a resource for researchers studying the immune response to SARS-CoV-2, is where the repertoires were released. Subjects who had been exposed to COVID-19, were actively infected with it, or had recovered from it provided the deeply sampled blood TCRbeta repertoires that made up the dataset. The material from the prospective study consisted of cDNA or gDNA derived from T cells, B-cell-depleted T cells, or PBMCs. On the study overall, not on this receptor specifically: Clinical and demographic metadata were provided uncurated, with the amount varying by source and participant.

A second Seattle source provided samples from volunteer blood donors who had recovered from COVID-19. The collaborating institutions used their own protocols to collect whole blood in K2EDTA tubes. For TCRbeta analysis, collaborator samples were shipped as frozen whole blood, as isolated PBMCs, or as DNA extracted from either sample type. Sequenced material: peripheral blood. This receptor was taken from a woman aged 45-65 years who had recovered from COVID-19. The rearrangement combines TRBV3-1 (or the pseudogene TRBV3-2) with TRBJ1-4; too little of a D gene remains to name it. The CDR3 has the sequence CASSQGSGNEKLFF. The nucleotides read TGTGCCAGCAGCCAGGGTTCGGGTAATGAAAAACTGTTTTTT.